The 26 T cell receptor beta chains given below trace back to one sample, sequenced in a study of shared clonotypes between healthy human individuals. The assay was immunoSEQ multiplex PCR, and TCRdb's table has in-frame clones only and misses some. The table records about 2.1 million clones, 93% of them present only once. Positively selected for CCR7, the CD45RO-negative cells used as naive CD8 cells excluded terminally differentiated effector memory CD45RA+ cells. The source material was naive CD8+ T cells from PBMCs. These receptor sequences come from a man aged 18 to 29 in good health. Some clones in this sample may be carry-over from other donors' samples.

This sequence joins TRBV7-9 and TRBJ2-1; D is unclear. The CDR3 is 12 amino acids. Germline assignment: CDR1 SEHNR and CDR2 FQNEAQ (reference sequence). V shed 3 bases and J shed 9 bases, with 9 bases lying between them. Written as DNA, the CDR3 is TGTGCCAGCAGCTTTCGAGCGAGTGAGCAGTTCTTC. Amino acid sequence: CASSFRASEQFF.

This chain joins TRBV7-2 and TRBJ2-7; a weak D match, TRBD1 (5 bases). V shed 1 base and J shed 5 bases, with 15 bases lying between them. Germline V gene data show CDR1 as SGHTA and CDR2 as FQGNSA. The CDR3 covers 15 residues. CDR3: CASSLEGYSRNEQYF. CDR3 DNA sequence: TGTGCCAGCAGCTTAGAGGGGTATTCGAGAAACGAGCAGTACTTC.

The chain combines TRBV29-1 with TRBJ2-7; D is possibly TRBD2 (6 bases). The CDR3 consists of 15 residues. The germline V gene encodes CDR1 SQVTM and CDR2 ANQGSEA. Trimming pared 7 bases from V and 2 bases from J, leaving 21 bases between. CDR3 region: CSARAVEGGTYEQYF. In nucleotides, the CDR3 is TGCAGCGCTAGAGCGGTGGAGGGCGGGACCTACGAGCAGTACTTC.

This chain links TRBV2 with TRBJ2-1; D possibly corresponds to TRBD2 (5 bases). This CDR3 region has 14 residues. V was shortened by 6 bases and J by 5 bases, with 14 bases between the two germline ends. Germline CDR1 SNHLY, CDR2 FYNNEI. This chain's CDR3 is CASRDRDDDNEQFF. As DNA, the CDR3 is TGTGCCAGCAGAGACCGGGATGATGACAATGAGCAGTTCTTC.

The CDR3 nucleotides read TGTGCCAGCAGCAGTAGGGCGGATGGCTACACCTTC. It specifies CASSSRADGYTF. The rearrangement links TRBV11-2 to TRBJ1-2; D is undetermined. CDR3 size: 12 residues. Germline V gives CDR1 SGHAT, CDR2 FQNNGV. V lost 5 bases to trimming and J lost 6 bases, with 10 bases between them.

This chain uses TRBV2 with TRBJ2-3; 7 bases are a match to TRBD1. With V trimmed by 7 bases and J by 10 bases, 20 bases remained unmatched. From germline, CDR1 is SNHLY and CDR2 FYNNEI. There are 16 residues in the CDR3. This chain's CDR3 is CASTEQGTEGGWSQYF. The CDR3 DNA is TGTGCCAGCACCGAACAGGGGACAGAGGGTGGATGGTCGCAGTATTTT.

The chain is built from TRBV27 and TRBJ2-7; 12 bases are shared with TRBD2. CDR3 length: 18 residues. V was pared by 4 bases and J by 0 bases, with 10 bases of the junction left unmatched. CDR1 is MNHEY, CDR2 SMNVEV, per germline (reference sequence). The chain's CDR3 is CASSSTSGSPRGSYEQYF. The CDR3 DNA reads TGTGCCAGCAGTTCGACTAGCGGGAGCCCTAGGGGCTCCTACGAGCAGTACTTC.

The chain joins TRBV10-3 to TRBJ2-1; TRBD2 agrees at 11 bases. Per germline, CDR1 ENHRY and CDR2 SYGVKD. The CDR3 consists of 17 residues. The ends lost 0 bases at V and 10 bases at J; junction bases unmatched: 11. The DNA for the CDR3 is TGTGCCATCAGTGAGTCGACGGGTAGCGGGAGGGCCGGGGAGCAGTTCTTC. This encodes CAISESTGSGRAGEQFF.

This rearrangement joins TRBV18 to TRBJ2-5, with D maybe TRBD2 (5 bases). This CDR3 is 18 amino acids long. V shed 1 base and J shed 6 bases, with 24 bases lying between them. The germline V gene encodes CDR1 KGHSH and CDR2 LQKENI. The CDR3, as DNA: TGTGCCAGCTCACCACTGGGCGAGCGGAGCGCTATGCAAAAGACCCAGTACTTC. It specifies CASSPLGERSAMQKTQYF.

Note on this clone: The same CDR3 also results from other DNA sequences found in this sample. J is TRBJ1-1 and V is TRBV5-1; no firm D call. Germline V gene sequence: CDR1 SGHRS, CDR2 YFSETQ. The CDR3 runs to 12 residues. Trimming removed 2 bases from V and 2 bases from J, with 4 bases in between. This CDR3 reads CASSFGNTEAFF. The CDR3 nucleotides are TGCGCCAGCAGCTTCGGAAACACTGAAGCTTTCTTT.

Concerning this clone itself: Additional DNA sequences in this sample encode the identical CDR3. The V and J genes are TRBV9 and TRBJ2-7; TRBD2 matches at 10 bases. The CDR3 has 14 amino acids. The germline V gene has CDR1 SGDLS and CDR2 YYNGEE. Unmatched junction bases numbered 2, after V lost 3 bases and J lost 2 bases. The CDR3 reads CASSGGLAAYEQYF. CDR3 in DNA: TGTGCCAGCAGCGGAGGACTAGCGGCCTACGAGCAGTACTTC.

CDR3 DNA sequence: TGCGCCAGCAGCTTTCCGGGACAGGCAGACCAAGAGACCCAGTACTTC. Protein product: CASSFPGQADQETQYF. This rearrangement joins TRBV5-1 to TRBJ2-5; TRBD1 matches 8 bases. Germline CDR1 SGHRS, CDR2 YFSETQ. V was clipped by 2 bases and J by 0 bases; unmatched bases: 6. The CDR3 has 16 amino acids.

About this clone itself: At the DNA level, this CDR3 is encoded by other sequences in the same sample as well. The genes are TRBV7-6 and TRBJ2-5; 7 bases agree with TRBD2. The V gene's germline CDR1 is SGHVS and CDR2 FNYEAQ. The length of the CDR3 is 14 residues. Losses at the gene ends were 1 base for V and 5 bases for J; bases not matched to a gene: 4. The CDR3 DNA reads as TGTGCCAGCAGCTTAGTAGGGGAGGGGGAGACCCAGTACTTC. Translation gives CASSLVGEGETQYF.

The rearrangement joins TRBV10-3 to TRBJ2-5; tentatively, D is TRBD2 (5 bases). The J call may be faulty, since TRBJ2-7 better matches the DNA end. This CDR3 is 13 amino acids long. Germline V gives CDR1 ENHRY, CDR2 SYGVKD. CDR3 protein: CAIAVERSYEQYF. CDR3 in DNA: TGTGCCATTGCTGTGGAGCGGAGCTACGAGCAGTACTTC.

This rearrangement joins TRBV28 to TRBJ2-4; the match to TRBD2 covers 8 bases. Losses at the gene ends were 2 bases for V and 4 bases for J; bases not matched to a gene: 10. CDR3 length: 17 residues. Germline assignment: CDR1 MDHEN and CDR2 SYDVKM. DNA for the CDR3: TGTGCCAGCAGTTTAGGACTAGCAGAACGCCAAAAAAACATTCAGTACTTC. This codes for CASSLGLAERQKNIQYF.

V is TRBV7-9 and J is TRBJ1-4, with D unclear. V was clipped by 8 bases and J by 11 bases, with 12 bases between them. The CDR3 consists of 11 residues. Germline V gene data show CDR1 as SEHNR and CDR2 as FQNEAQ (reference sequence). As DNA, the CDR3 is TGTGCCAGCGGCCCCGGTGACAAACTGTTTTTT. The encoded protein is CASGPGDKLFF.

The chain employs TRBV20-1 and TRBJ2-1, with a tentative D call TRBD2 (5 bases). The CDR3 covers 11 residues. Germline values: CDR1 DFQATT, CDR2 SNEGSKA (reference sequence). V was cut by 6 bases and J by 6 bases, with 9 bases left in between. The chain's CDR3 is CSATSGNEQFF. CDR3 coding DNA: TGCAGTGCAACCAGCGGCAATGAGCAGTTCTTC.

This clone was detected once. The CDR3 DNA follows: TGCGCCAGCAGCTTGGCCCAGGCAGGGGGCTTGAATGGCTACACCTTC. Amino acids: CASSLAQAGGLNGYTF. The chain couples TRBV5-1 to TRBJ1-2; 8 nucleotides align to TRBD1. This CDR3 is built from 16 residues. After removal of 0 bases from V and 6 bases from J, the junction contained 10 bases not matched to a gene. The germline V gene encodes CDR1 SGHRS and CDR2 YFSETQ.

V usage is TRBV6-5 and J usage is TRBJ1-5; D is undetermined. V shed 8 bases and J shed 3 bases, with 11 bases lying between them. This CDR3 spans 13 amino acids. CDR1 and CDR2 (germline): MNHEY, SVGAGI. CDR3 residues: CASYGGPNQPQHF. DNA of the CDR3: TGTGCCAGCTACGGAGGACCCAATCAGCCCCAGCATTTT.

The chain uses TRBV2 and TRBJ2-7, with no clear D. Germline V gives CDR1 SNHLY, CDR2 FYNNEI. CDR3 length: 14 amino acids. Trimming stripped 1 base from V and 3 bases from J, with 10 bases between. The CDR3: CASSEDSWGYEQYF. The CDR3 coding sequence is TGTGCCAGCAGTGAAGATAGTTGGGGCTACGAGCAGTACTTC.

The gene calls are TRBV5-1 and TRBJ1-1; D may be TRBD1 (5 bases). Germline V gene sequence: CDR1 SGHRS, CDR2 YFSETQ. The CDR3 is made up of 14 amino acids. V shed 4 bases and J shed 0 bases, with 10 bases lying between them. CDR3 sequence reads: CASSAGPLNTEAFF. The CDR3 DNA follows: TGCGCCAGCAGCGCGGGACCGTTGAACACTGAAGCTTTCTTT.

V and J are TRBV5-1 and TRBJ2-7, with TRBD1 matching 10 bases. The J segment lost 5 bases and the V segment lost 3 bases, leaving 11 bases of the junction unmatched. CDR1 is SGHRS, CDR2 YFSETQ, per germline. The CDR3 extends over 16 amino acids. DNA for the CDR3: TGCGCCAGCAGCTCGTCCGGGACAGGGGACTTCCACGAGCAGTACTTC. Translation: CASSSSGTGDFHEQYF.

Worth noting for this clone: Additional DNA sequences in this sample encode the identical CDR3. The chain links TRBV5-4 to TRBJ1-1; D uncertain. There are 14 residues in the CDR3. V dropped 2 bases and J dropped 1 base, with 9 bases sitting between them. Germline V lookup: CDR1 SGHNT, CDR2 YYREEE (reference sequence). CDR3 sequence (DNA): TGTGCCAGCAGCTTTCTGGGCGGGAACACTGAAGCTTTCTTT. Its translation is CASSFLGGNTEAFF.

The V call is TRBV7-9, the J call TRBJ1-1; maybe TRBD1 (6 bases). Germline values: CDR1 SEHNR, CDR2 FQNEAQ (reference sequence). Trimming took 3 bases from V and 5 from J, leaving 16 bases between them. The CDR3 has 15 residues. CDR3 DNA sequence: TGTGCCAGCAGCTTGACTGGAGGGGGGCGAACTGAAGCTTTCTTT. It encodes CASSLTGGGRTEAFF.

The chain employs TRBV4-1 and TRBJ2-7, with D perhaps TRBD2 (6 bases). This CDR3 is built from 16 residues. Per germline, CDR1 MGHRA and CDR2 YSYEKL. V was pared by 2 bases and J by 0 bases, with 14 bases between. CDR3 sequence (DNA): TGCGCCAGCAGCCAAAATGGTTACGGGAGCTCCTACGAGCAGTACTTC. As protein: CASSQNGYGSSYEQYF.

This chain joins TRBV4-1 and TRBJ2-3, with D perhaps matching TRBD1 (7 bases). Trimming shortened V by 3 bases and J by 0 bases, and 19 bases separated the two germline ends. The CDR3 sequence is 18 residues long. Germline lookup yields CDR1 MGHRA and CDR2 YSYEKL. DNA for the CDR3: TGCGCCAGCAGCCAGCGAAACGGGGCAGGGGGGAGCACAGATACGCAGTATTTT. Residues: CASSQRNGAGGSTDTQYF.